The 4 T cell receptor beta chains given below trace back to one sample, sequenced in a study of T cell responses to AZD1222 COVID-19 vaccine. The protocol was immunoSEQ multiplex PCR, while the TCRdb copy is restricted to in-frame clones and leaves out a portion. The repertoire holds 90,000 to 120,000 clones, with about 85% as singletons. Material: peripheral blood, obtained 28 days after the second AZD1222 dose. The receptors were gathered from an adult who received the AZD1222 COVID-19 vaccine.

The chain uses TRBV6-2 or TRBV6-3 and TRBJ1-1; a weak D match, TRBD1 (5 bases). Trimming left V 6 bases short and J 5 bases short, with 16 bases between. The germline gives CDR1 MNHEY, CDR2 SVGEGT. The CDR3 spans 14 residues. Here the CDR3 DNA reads TGTGCCAGCAGCCTCAGGGCAGGAGGGACTGAAGCTTTCTTT. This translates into CASSLRAGGTEAFF.

CDR3 sequence: CASSQGHEVETQYF. CDR3 coding DNA: TGTGCCAGCAGTCAAGGGCATGAGGTAGAGACCCAGTACTTC. The genes are TRBV7-3 and TRBJ2-5; no definite D call. The germline V gene has CDR1 SGHTA and CDR2 FQGTGA. V dropped 6 bases and J dropped 4 bases, with 15 bases sitting between them. CDR3 size: 14 residues.

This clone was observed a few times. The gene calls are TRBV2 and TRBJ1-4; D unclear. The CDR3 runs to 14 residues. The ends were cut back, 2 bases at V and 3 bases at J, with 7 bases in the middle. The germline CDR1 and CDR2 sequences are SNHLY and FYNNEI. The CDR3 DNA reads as TGTGCCAGCAGTGAATTTGGGGCTAATGAAAAACTGTTTTTT. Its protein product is CASSEFGANEKLFF.

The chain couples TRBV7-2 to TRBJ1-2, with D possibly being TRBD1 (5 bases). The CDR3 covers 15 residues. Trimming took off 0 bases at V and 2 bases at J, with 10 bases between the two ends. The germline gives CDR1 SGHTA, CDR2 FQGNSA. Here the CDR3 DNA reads TGTGCCAGCAGCTTAGCTGGAGGACAAAACTATGGCTACACCTTC. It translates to CASSLAGGQNYGYTF.